Each of the 17 T cell receptor beta chains below was sequenced from the same sample in a study of blood T cell repertoires in COVID-19. The repertoire was sequenced with immunoSEQ multiplex PCR; TCRdb's copy has only in-frame clones and lacks some. The sample has 90,000 to 150,000 clones; 79% are singletons. The sample taken for sequencing was peripheral blood. The receptors were gathered from a woman aged 80 or over with acute or convalescent COVID-19.

J is TRBJ1-2 and V is TRBV28; TRBD1 matches 7 bases. After removal of 3 bases from V and 2 bases from J, the junction contained 9 bases not matched to a gene. Germline CDR1 reads MDHEN; CDR2 reads SYDVKM. The CDR3 is 16 residues long. This chain's CDR3 is CASSFPDDRANYGYTF. The CDR3 coding sequence is TGTGCCAGCAGTTTCCCTGATGACAGGGCGAACTATGGCTACACCTTC.

The V and J genes are TRBV19 and TRBJ1-1, with D possibly matching TRBD1 (5 bases). The germline gives CDR1 LNHDA, CDR2 SQIVND (reference sequence). Between the trimmed V and J ends, which lost 3 bases and 3 bases, there was a span of 14 bases. The CDR3 extends over 15 amino acids. The CDR3 nucleotides read TGTGCCAGTAGTATTAGAGGGGCGGGAGACACTGAAGCTTTCTTT. Its translation is CASSIRGAGDTEAFF.

The chain has TRBV16 and TRBJ2-1; 8 nucleotides agree with TRBD2. The trim removed 1 base at V and 6 bases at J, leaving 11 bases unmatched. Germline loops: CDR1 KGHSY, CDR2 FQNENV. CDR3 length: 17 residues. CDR3 in amino acids: CASSQLAGTSMGNEQFF. The CDR3 DNA reads as TGTGCCAGCAGCCAATTGGCCGGGACTAGTATGGGCAATGAGCAGTTCTTC.

The chain combines TRBV5-1 with TRBJ1-1; TRBD1 aligns across 12 bases. V was clipped by 4 bases and J by 8 bases; unmatched bases: 6. Germline lookup yields CDR1 SGHRS and CDR2 YFSETQ. This CDR3 has 14 amino acids. CDR3 residues: CASSPGTGGLEAFF. The CDR3, as DNA: TGCGCCAGCAGCCCCGGGACAGGGGGCCTCGAAGCTTTCTTT.

This clone was counted a few times. The chain is built from TRBV2 and TRBJ1-2; D is unclear. Per germline, CDR1 SNHLY and CDR2 FYNNEI. This CDR3 has 14 amino acids. Trimming removed 1 base from V and 7 bases from J, with 13 bases in between. CDR3 sequence (DNA): TGTGCCAGCAGTGAAGAGTCGGGGTTGGCTGGCTACACCTTC. Amino acids: CASSEESGLAGYTF.

J is TRBJ1-2 and V is TRBV7-9; D uncertain. The CDR3 has 14 amino acids. Deletions cut 3 bases from V and 4 bases from J, with 12 bases between. CDR1 is SEHNR, CDR2 FQNEAQ, per germline (reference sequence). The CDR3 protein is CASSFLGGVYGYTF. The CDR3, as DNA: TGTGCCAGCAGCTTTTTAGGCGGGGTCTATGGCTACACCTTC.

About this clone itself: Other DNA sequences in the same sample also yield this CDR3. V usage is TRBV28 and J usage is TRBJ1-5; possibly TRBD1 for D (5 bases). The CDR3 has 15 amino acids. Trimming shortened V by 3 bases and J by 1 base, and 10 bases separated the two germline ends. Germline CDR1 and CDR2: MDHEN and SYDVKM. For the CDR3, the DNA is TGTGCCAGCAGTTTCGGGGGGGGGAGCAATCAGCCCCAGCATTTT. Residues: CASSFGGGSNQPQHF. Supplemented by reference TRBV28 and TRBJ1-5, the full variable domain reads DVKVTQSSRYLVKRTGEKVFLECVQDMDHENMFWYRQDPGLGLRLIYFSYDVKMKEKGDIPEGYSVSREKKERFSLILESASTNQTSMYLCASSFGGGSNQPQHFGDGTRLSIL.

J is TRBJ1-1 and V is TRBV30; 7 nucleotides agree with TRBD1. Germline CDR1 reads GTSNPN; CDR2 reads SVGIG (reference sequence). J gave up 3 bases and V 1 base, and 5 bases lay outside the gene matches. The CDR3 totals 14 residues. CDR3 bases: TGTGCCTGGAGTGAAAAGGGGGCTGACACTGAAGCTTTCTTT. The encoded protein is CAWSEKGADTEAFF.

This clone was observed a single time. This chain uses TRBV7-3 with TRBJ2-1; 11 bases line up with TRBD2. Per the germline V gene, CDR1 is SGHTA and CDR2 is FQGTGA. The CDR3 sequence is 15 residues long. After removal of 5 bases from V and 8 bases from J, the junction contained 8 bases not matched to a gene. The chain's CDR3 is CASSLGLAVRDEQFF. DNA of the CDR3: TGTGCCAGCAGCCTGGGACTAGCGGTGAGGGATGAGCAGTTCTTC.

The chain employs TRBV3-1 (or the pseudogene TRBV3-2) and TRBJ2-7; D is possibly TRBD1 (5 bases). The CDR3 consists of 14 residues. The V gene lost 3 bases and the J gene lost 4 bases, with 13 bases spanning the gap. Germline lookup yields CDR1 LGHDT and CDR2 YNNKEL (reference sequence). CDR3 coding DNA: TGTGCCAGCAGCCAGGACAAGATCCCTTACGAGCAGTACTTC. This translates into CASSQDKIPYEQYF.

This clone is a singleton in its sample. The chain recombines TRBV20-1 with TRBJ1-2; D is undetermined. Germline V CDR1 and CDR2: DFQATT, SNEGSKA (reference sequence). V lost 6 bases, J lost 8 bases, and 13 bases lay in between. CDR3 length equals 11 residues. The CDR3: CSAYVRRGYTF. The CDR3 DNA is TGCAGTGCATACGTCCGGCGGGGCTACACCTTC.

The chain joins TRBV9 to TRBJ2-7; 14 bases align to TRBD2. V lost 5 bases to trimming and J lost 0 bases; unmatched junction nucleotides: 7. Per germline, CDR1 SGDLS and CDR2 YYNGEE. This CDR3 is built from 17 residues. CDR3 in DNA: TGTGCCAGCAGTCGGACTAGCGGGAGGACCCTCTCCTACGAGCAGTACTTC. Amino acids: CASSRTSGRTLSYEQYF.

This sequence joins TRBV4-1 and TRBJ2-5; D unresolved. From germline, CDR1 is MGHRA and CDR2 YSYEKL. V lost 4 bases and J 4 bases, leaving 10 bases between the germline ends. The CDR3 has 13 amino acids. The CDR3 DNA is TGCGCCAGCAGCCTCCAGTCGGGAGAGACCCAGTACTTC. Protein: CASSLQSGETQYF.

V is TRBV5-1 and J is TRBJ2-7, with TRBD2 matching over 14 bases. From germline, CDR1 is SGHRS and CDR2 YFSETQ. V lost 3 bases to trimming and J lost 3 bases; unmatched junction nucleotides: 2. The CDR3 has 15 amino acids. CDR3 residues: CASSSGTSGGYEQYF. In nucleotides, the CDR3 is TGCGCCAGCAGCTCGGGGACTAGCGGGGGCTACGAGCAGTACTTC.

V and J are TRBV5-1 and TRBJ2-3; weak D call: TRBD1 (6 bases). The CDR3 is made up of 15 amino acids. Germline V gives CDR1 SGHRS, CDR2 YFSETQ. V dropped 3 bases and J dropped 2 bases, with 13 bases sitting between them. The CDR3 DNA follows: TGCGCCAGCAGCTCTGGACAGACCTACACAGATACGCAGTATTTT. Its translation is CASSSGQTYTDTQYF. Full variable domain (outside the CDR3, taken from reference TRBV5-1 and TRBJ2-3): KAGVTQTPRYLIKTRGQQVTLSCSPISGHRSVSWYQQTPGQGLQFLFEYFSETQRNKGNFPGRFSGRQFSNSRSEMNVSTLELGDSALYLCASSSGQTYTDTQYFGPGTRLTVL.

The rearrangement uses TRBV7-9 and TRBJ2-3, with 9 bases lining up with TRBD1. Germline V gives CDR1 SEHNR, CDR2 FQNEAQ (reference sequence). Trimming cost V 5 bases and J 2 bases; bases outside gene matches: 5. There are 15 residues in the CDR3. The CDR3 here is CASSPGTGITDTQYF. The CDR3 bases are TGTGCCAGCAGCCCCGGGACAGGGATCACAGATACGCAGTATTTT.

The chain couples TRBV27 to TRBJ2-7; 9 nucleotides line up with TRBD1. Germline CDR1 is MNHEY and CDR2 is SMNVEV (reference sequence). J was trimmed by 6 bases and V by 3 bases; bases with no gene match: 9. The CDR3 runs 15 residues. CDR3 in amino acids: CASSFGQGTLSEQYF. CDR3 coding DNA: TGTGCCAGCAGTTTTGGACAGGGGACCCTCTCCGAGCAGTACTTC.